One and the same sample provided the 6 T cell receptor beta chains below, sequenced in a study of cytomegalovirus exposure and HLA in healthy donors. Assay: immunoSEQ multiplex PCR; the TCRdb copy retains only in-frame clones and omits some. This sample has 90,000 to 150,000 clones; around 87% occur once, and the top ten carry just under 6.5%. Sequenced: PBMCs. These receptors were taken from a woman between 18 and 29 years old in good health and CMV-seropositive.

This chain connects TRBV11-2 to TRBJ1-6; possible D gene TRBD1, 6 bases. CDR1 is SGHAT, CDR2 FQNNGV, per germline. The V gene lost 4 bases and the J gene lost 7 bases, with 11 bases spanning the gap. The CDR3 runs to 14 residues. The CDR3 sequence is CASSSGVSNSPLHF. In DNA, the CDR3 is TGTGCCAGCAGCTCAGGGGTTAGCAATTCACCCCTCCACTTT.

CDR3 in DNA: TGTGCCAGCAAGTCCCTAGCGGGAGGGAACAATGAGCAGTTCTTC. Protein: CASKSLAGGNNEQFF. The J gene is TRBJ2-1, the V gene TRBV6-1; 12 bases agree with TRBD2. J was trimmed by 5 bases and V by 7 bases; bases with no gene match: 6. CDR3 size: 15 residues. The germline CDR1 and CDR2 sequences are MNHNS and SASEGT.

The J gene is TRBJ2-7, the V gene TRBV19; 9 positions match TRBD1. Trimming removed 6 bases from V and 5 bases from J; junction bases left unmatched: 5. Germline V gives CDR1 LNHDA, CDR2 SQIVND (reference sequence). The CDR3 is 13 residues long. The chain's CDR3 is CASSLRTGDEQYF. The CDR3 coding sequence is TGTGCCAGTAGCCTAAGGACAGGGGACGAGCAGTACTTC.

The CDR3 is CAWRRDRLLHTEAFF. CDR3 nucleotide sequence: TGTGCCTGGAGAAGAGACAGGCTTTTGCACACTGAAGCTTTCTTT. The V call is TRBV30, the J call TRBJ1-1; TRBD1 might be the D (6 bases). Per germline, CDR1 GTSNPN and CDR2 SVGIG (reference sequence). CDR3 length equals 15 residues. V shed 3 bases and J shed 3 bases, with 17 bases lying between them.

The V call is TRBV7-9, the J call TRBJ2-1, with TRBD2 as a possible D gene (6 bases). V was shortened by 1 base and J by 4 bases, with 11 bases between the two germline ends. This CDR3 has 15 amino acids. Germline CDR1 SEHNR, CDR2 FQNEAQ (reference sequence). The DNA of the CDR3 is TGTGCCAGCAGCTTAGTTGGGACTGAGTACAATGAGCAGTTCTTC. As protein: CASSLVGTEYNEQFF.

CDR3 sequence reads: CASSLKTGGGTSTEAFF. Written as DNA, the CDR3 is TGTGCCAGCAGCTTAAAAACAGGGGGTGGTACGTCTACTGAAGCTTTCTTT. The chain carries TRBV5-6 and TRBJ1-1; 8 bases line up with TRBD1. The CDR3 extends over 17 amino acids. Per germline, CDR1 SGHDT and CDR2 YYEEEE. V lost 2 bases, J lost 5 bases, and 14 bases stayed unmatched. Using reference TRBV5-6 and TRBJ1-1 for the parts outside the CDR3, the full variable domain is DAGVTQSPTHLIKTRGQQVTLRCSPKSGHDTVSWYQQALGQGPQFIFQYYEEEERQRGNFPDRFSGHQFPNYSSELNVNALLLGDSALYLCASSLKTGGGTSTEAFFGQGTRLTVV.